The present entry profiles one TCR beta chain with its context. Other DNA sequences in this specimen translate into the identical CDR3. The V end lost 4 bases, the J end lost 7 bases, and 8 bases lay between the germline ends. Germline values: CDR1 LNHDA, CDR2 SQIVND (reference sequence). The CDR3 runs 12 residues. This sample stems from a study of blood T cell repertoires in COVID-19. Profiling relied on immunoSEQ multiplex PCR, and the TCRdb table lists in-frame clones only, not all of them. The profile covers 60,000 or so clones, with about 80% appearing a single time and approximately 18% taken by the ten largest.

The sequence was obtained from a man aged 25 to 40 with COVID-19, enrolled during active disease. This chain joins TRBV19 and TRBJ1-5, with D possibly being TRBD1 (5 bases). The material sequenced was peripheral blood. CDR3: CASSTDKQPQHF. CDR3 coding DNA: TGTGCCAGTAGTACGGACAAACAGCCCCAGCATTTT.